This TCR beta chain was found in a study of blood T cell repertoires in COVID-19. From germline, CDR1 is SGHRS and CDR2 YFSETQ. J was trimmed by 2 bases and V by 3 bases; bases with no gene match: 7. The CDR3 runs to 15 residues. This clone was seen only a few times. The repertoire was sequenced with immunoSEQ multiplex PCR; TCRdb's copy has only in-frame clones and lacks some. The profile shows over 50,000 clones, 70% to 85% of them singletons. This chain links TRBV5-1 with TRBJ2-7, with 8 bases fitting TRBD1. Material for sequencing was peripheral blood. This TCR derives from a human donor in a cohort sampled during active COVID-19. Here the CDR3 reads CASSSGTGDAYEQYF. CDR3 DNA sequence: TGCGCCAGCAGCTCCGGGACAGGTGATGCCTACGAGCAGTACTTC.